This is a list of T cell receptor beta chains from one sample in a study of blood T cell repertoires in COVID-19. Profiled with immunoSEQ multiplex PCR; TCRdb holds only in-frame clones, not every one. The profile shows a few hundred thousand clones, around 83% of them singletons. The material sequenced was peripheral blood. The receptor set was obtained from a man in his fifties or sixties who had recovered from COVID-19. Both conserved end residues are trimmed from each CDR3.

>TRBV7-6
ASSTSGTSGRFTGELF
>TRBV6-6
ASSPRLAGGLTGELF
>TRBV12-3/TRBV12-4
ASRPPRPGEAF
>TRBV19
ASRSDRPPYEQY
>TRBV5-5
ASSLVPEDNQPQH
>TRBV7-2
ASSAGTSGSRQQY
>TRBV2
ASPKGLSGANVLT
>TRBV7-2
ASSPGQATNEKLF
>TRBV20-1
SASTRYHDAGRYT
>TRBV19
ASSKQGLQETQY
>TRBV30
AWSTGQSQPQH
>TRBV5-6
ASSPGGLGNIQY
>TRBV7-2
ASSSTGFGETQY
>TRBV9
ASSPRTGYGYT
>TRBV10-3
ATLQGGSYEQY
>TRBV6-6
ASMAGSSYEQY
>TRBV9
ASSYLTGYQETQY
>TRBV28
ASSFSGARRQF
>TRBV6-5
ASSLGGLSNQPQH
>TRBV5-1
ASSLEGAVDEQF
>TRBV27
ASSSAGTGAYEQY
>TRBV25-1
ASSESGTGGRGYT
>TRBV18
ASSQTTGIAGMAQH
>TRBV11-2
ASSWGQGDYGYT
>TRBV9
ASSAQGSLNSPLH
>TRBV29-1
SVERVAVGETQY
>TRBV5-6
ASSFVDRDLAEAF
>TRBV30
AWRFGGTANTEAF
>TRBV6-5
ASSPTGDYGYT
>TRBV6-5
ASSRDSLSYEQY
>TRBV20-1
SASDTGRQNTEAF
>TRBV15
ATKGPPSTDTQY
>TRBV5-4
ASSSQGPQETQY
>TRBV19
ASSTTVSSGNTIY
>TRBV11-2
ASSETIARETQY
>TRBV6-1
ASSEGAGRSSYNSPLH
>TRBV28
ASRGPEGSYEQY
>TRBV18
ASSPGRPPDTQY
>TRBV14
ASSQGSGRLDNEQF
>TRBV10-2
ASSGTGGPEQF
>TRBV28
ASSGPSGRVGETQY
>TRBV28
ASSLGQQETQY
>TRBV5-1
ASSLVVSISEQY
>TRBV6-5
ASSFGQAYEQY
>TRBV5-1
ASSPAGVEQF
>TRBV6-5
ASSYSGGSFYGYT
>TRBV6-5
ASSSLAGLYEQY
>TRBV5-1
ASSLQGSFGQDTQY
>TRBV5-1
ASSTGVSGLEETQY
>TRBV19
ASSKVLTASNYGYT
>TRBV24-1
ATGGGDRGNTGELF
>TRBV4-1
ASSQYGVQQGGQPQH
>TRBV2
ASRGDTSYEQY
>TRBV5-4
ASSWGDRGKLNTEAF
>TRBV6-5
ASSPRGTDTQY
>TRBV27
ASWRLAGGLKDEQF
>TRBV3-1/TRBV3-2
ASSQESGGRLGETQY
>TRBV28
ASRTSGSGSDTQY
>TRBV30
AWRDRAYSNQPQH